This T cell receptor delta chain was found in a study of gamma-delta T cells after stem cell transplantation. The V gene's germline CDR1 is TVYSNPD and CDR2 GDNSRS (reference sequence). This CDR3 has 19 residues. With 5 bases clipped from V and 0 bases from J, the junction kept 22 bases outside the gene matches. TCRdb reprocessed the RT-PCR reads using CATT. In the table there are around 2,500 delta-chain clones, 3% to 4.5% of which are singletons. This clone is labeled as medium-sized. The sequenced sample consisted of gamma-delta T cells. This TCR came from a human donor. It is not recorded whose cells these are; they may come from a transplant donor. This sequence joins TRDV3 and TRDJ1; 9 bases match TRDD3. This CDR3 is CALTPLLGDPAEYTDKLIF. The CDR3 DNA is TGTGCCCTAACTCCGCTACTGGGGGACCCCGCGGAATACACCGATAAACTCATCTTT.